The entry that follows covers one T cell receptor beta chain sequence. Its matching antigen is unknown. Measured with immunoSEQ multiplex PCR; TCRdb has only the in-frame clones, and not every one. This sample has approximately 50,000 clones, with approximately 80% found just once. This sample stems from a study of T cell responses to AZD1222 COVID-19 vaccine. The CDR3 covers 15 residues. Germline-derived CDR1 and CDR2 are SGHNT and YYREEE (reference sequence). The germline V and J ends were trimmed by 3 bases and 2 bases, with 12 bases remaining between them. Study conclusions and caveats: Repertoires were obtained only post-peak T cell response. Dominant CD4 TCR responses targeted spike regions 160-218 and 743-854. Baseline testing showed seropositivity in only a handful of AZD1222 recipients. Donors were chiefly white British, with a greater number of females, and clonal diversity was perhaps underestimated.

Sequencing was performed on peripheral blood, taken 28 days after the second AZD1222 dose. The receptor comes from an adult who received the AZD1222 COVID-19 vaccine. J is TRBJ2-1 and V is TRBV5-4, with D tentatively TRBD2 (6 bases). The CDR3 DNA is TGTGCCAGCAGCTCCGGGACTGGGACCTACAATGAGCAGTTCTTC. This sequence encodes CASSSGTGTYNEQFF.